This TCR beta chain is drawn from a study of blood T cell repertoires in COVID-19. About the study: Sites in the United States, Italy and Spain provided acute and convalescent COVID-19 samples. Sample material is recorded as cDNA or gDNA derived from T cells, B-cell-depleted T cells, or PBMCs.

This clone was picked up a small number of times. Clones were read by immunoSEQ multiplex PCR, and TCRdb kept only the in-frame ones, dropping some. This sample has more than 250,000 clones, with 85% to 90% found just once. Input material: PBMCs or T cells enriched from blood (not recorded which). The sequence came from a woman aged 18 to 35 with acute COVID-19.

The CDR3 DNA sequence: TGTGCCAGCAGCCTACAGGCGCACAATCAGCCCCAGCATTTT. Protein: CASSLQAHNQPQHF. The rearrangement joins TRBV27 to TRBJ1-5, with TRBD1 as a possible D gene (5 bases). The germline gives CDR1 MNHEY, CDR2 SMNVEV (reference sequence). This CDR3 contains 14 residues. The germline V and J ends were trimmed by 6 bases and 3 bases, with 12 bases remaining between them.